This entry concerns a single T cell receptor (beta chain). No antigen is known for it. The final CDR3 position lacks the conserved phenylalanine or tryptophan, pointing to a likely read error. TCRdb re-analysed the multiplex PCR reads in MiXCR, keeping a single row per CDR3 protein. The sample holds 180,000 or so distinct CDR3 sequences; roughly a third are singletons and the top ten take more than 3.5%. The CDR3 totals 15 residues. Per the germline V gene, CDR1 is SGDLS and CDR2 is YYNGEE. The sample belongs to a study of breast tumors, draining lymph nodes, adjacent tissues. Axillary draining lymph nodes of breast cancer patients supplied the node samples. Findings of the study overall: Most tumor T cells seemingly derive from lymph node, then expand in tumor. Tumor T cell lymph node origin was a supported hypothesis, not proven. Tumor TCR diversity was below lymph nodes but above nontumor tissue.

The receptor was derived from a female donor with breast cancer. Some clones in this sample may be carry-over from other donors' samples. Specimen: axillary lymph node tissue. The chain uses TRBV9 and TRBJ1-2, with D hard to call. CDR3 nucleotides: TGTGCCAGCAGCCCAGAGGGCACGCTTAACAATGGCTACACCTCC. Translation: CASSPEGTLNNGYTS.